The present TCR beta chain was sequenced within a study of blood T cell repertoires in COVID-19. At the level of the study: PBMCs, B-cell-depleted T cells, or T cells provided the cDNA or gDNA that made up the material.

Patients of the Seattle cohort, enrolled during active infection, were followed longitudinally. This clone has more than one count but fewer than ten. The ends were cut back, 4 bases at V and 3 bases at J, with 8 bases in the middle. CDR1 SGHRS and CDR2 YFSETQ come from the germline V gene. The CDR3 totals 13 residues. Methods used by the authors: Amplification from reference gene primers served as the basis for estimated nucleated cell counts. Some clones are missing from TCRdb's copy, which holds only in-frame ones; the method was immunoSEQ multiplex PCR. V and J calls and clone size follow that table, whereas D and trimming were derived from the DNA. Of 250,000 to 300,000 clones detected, more than 70% appear once; the ten largest clones hold 11%.

The source is a woman in her twenties or thirties with COVID-19, enrolled during active disease. The chain carries TRBV5-1 and TRBJ1-5, with D unresolved. The specimen was peripheral blood. CDR3 in DNA: TGCGCCAGCAGCGCGGGATCCAATCAGCCCCAGCATTTT. The encoded protein is CASSAGSNQPQHF. Looking up the rest from reference TRBV5-1 and TRBJ1-5 gives the full variable domain: KAGVTQTPRYLIKTRGQQVTLSCSPISGHRSVSWYQQTPGQGLQFLFEYFSETQRNKGNFPGRFSGRQFSNSRSEMNVSTLELGDSALYLCASSAGSNQPQHFGDGTRLSIL.